One and the same sample provided the 5 T cell receptor beta chains below, sequenced in a study of T cell repertoires in cytomegalovirus infection. TCRdb re-analysed the reads in MiXCR, keeping a single row per CDR3 protein. The sample records around 530,000 distinct CDR3 sequences, around a quarter being singletons. Sequencing was done on a sample of PBMCs. Receptors were obtained from a human donor in good health (CMV status not recorded). Some clones in this sample may be carry-over from other donors' samples.

The V gene is TRBV5-6, the J gene TRBJ1-2; 7 bases fit TRBD1. V was pared by 4 bases and J by 0 bases, with 9 bases of the junction left unmatched. The CDR3 has 16 residues. Germline V gives CDR1 SGHDT, CDR2 YYEEEE. The CDR3 reads CASSPGRGATNYGYTF. CDR3 DNA sequence: TGTGCCAGCAGCCCGGGCAGGGGGGCAACTAACTATGGCTACACCTTC.

The genes are TRBV10-3 and TRBJ2-2, with TRBD2 matching over 13 bases. The CDR3 totals 17 residues. V gave up 1 base and J gave up 6 bases; unmatched junction bases: 5. Germline CDR1 is ENHRY and CDR2 is SYGVKD. This CDR3 is CAISELLTSGRPGELFF. The CDR3 nucleotides are TGTGCCATCAGTGAGTTACTGACTAGCGGGAGGCCCGGGGAGCTGTTTTTT.

This clonotype was seen only a few times. V gene TRBV19 combines with J gene TRBJ2-1; weak D call: TRBD1 (6 bases). The CDR3 is made up of 14 amino acids. The germline V gene has CDR1 LNHDA and CDR2 SQIVND (reference sequence). The V end lost 7 bases, the J end lost 4 bases, and 14 bases lay between the germline ends. CDR3 bases: TGTGCCAGTAACTCAGGGACATCGTACAATGAGCAGTTCTTC. Its translation: CASNSGTSYNEQFF.

This clonotype was counted ten times or more. The chain couples TRBV5-6 to TRBJ2-1, with D tentatively TRBD2 (6 bases). Trimming cost V 1 base and J 4 bases, with 15 bases left between them. CDR1 is SGHDT, CDR2 YYEEEE, per germline. CDR3 length equals 16 residues. The CDR3 DNA sequence: TGTGCCAGCAGCTTGAATAAGGGAGGCTTGTACAATGAGCAGTTCTTC. It codes for CASSLNKGGLYNEQFF.

The chain uses TRBV12-3 or TRBV12-4 and TRBJ2-3; no firm D call. This CDR3 region has 12 residues. Trimming cost V 5 bases and J 5 bases, with 8 bases left between them. The CDR3 sequence: CASSGRGDTQYF. Written as DNA, the CDR3 is TGTGCCAGCAGTGGCCGCGGAGATACGCAGTATTTT.